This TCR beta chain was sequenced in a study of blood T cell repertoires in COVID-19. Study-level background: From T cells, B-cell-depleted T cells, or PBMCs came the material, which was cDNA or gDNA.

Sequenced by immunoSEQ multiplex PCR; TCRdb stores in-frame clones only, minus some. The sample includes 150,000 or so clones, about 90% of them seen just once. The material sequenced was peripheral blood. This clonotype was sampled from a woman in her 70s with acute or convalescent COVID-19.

CDR3 loop: CASSLGTSPRGSYEQYF. Here the CDR3 DNA reads TGCGCCAGCAGCCTGGGGACTAGCCCGAGGGGTTCCTACGAGCAGTACTTC. This rearrangement joins TRBV5-1 to TRBJ2-7; 9 bases match TRBD2. This CDR3 contains 17 residues. J gave up 1 base and V 4 bases, and 12 bases lay outside the gene matches. CDR1 is SGHRS and CDR2 is YFSETQ in the germline V gene.